These 21 T cell receptor beta chains were all obtained from the same sample, sequenced in a study of T cell responses to AZD1222 COVID-19 vaccine. Sequenced by immunoSEQ multiplex PCR; TCRdb stores in-frame clones only, minus some. The table shows under 80,000 clones, with around 89% occurring only once. Specimen: peripheral blood, collected on day 0 of AZD1222 vaccination. The receptors come from an adult in good health.

This clone appeared a single time. This sequence joins TRBV19 and TRBJ2-7; D ambiguous. V lost 4 bases and J lost 3, with 13 bases in between. The CDR3 runs 14 residues. Germline CDR1 reads LNHDA; CDR2 reads SQIVND (reference sequence). CDR3 residues: CASSTRPPVYEQYF. CDR3 nucleotides: TGTGCCAGTAGTACCAGACCCCCGGTCTACGAGCAGTACTTC.

DNA of the CDR3: TGTGCCAGCGGGGGAGCGGGAGAGACCCAGTACTTC. Residues: CASGGAGETQYF. The chain couples TRBV6-5 to TRBJ2-5; TRBD2 might be the D (6 bases). Between the trimmed V and J ends, which lost 8 bases and 4 bases, there was a span of 11 bases. The CDR3 is 12 residues long. The germline V gene has CDR1 MNHEY and CDR2 SVGAGI.

The chain has TRBV5-1 and TRBJ1-5; D gene ambiguous. Germline lookup yields CDR1 SGHRS and CDR2 YFSETQ. Trimming stripped 1 base from V and 6 bases from J, with 5 bases between. CDR3 length equals 12 residues. The CDR3 sequence: CASSLFGQPQHF. The CDR3 region has the DNA TGCGCCAGCAGCTTGTTCGGTCAGCCCCAGCATTTT. The variable domain in full, with the rest retrieved from reference TRBV5-1 and TRBJ1-5, is KAGVTQTPRYLIKTRGQQVTLSCSPISGHRSVSWYQQTPGQGLQFLFEYFSETQRNKGNFPGRFSGRQFSNSRSEMNVSTLELGDSALYLCASSLFGQPQHFGDGTRLSIL.

The J gene is TRBJ2-2, the V gene TRBV30; 8 bases are shared with TRBD1. The CDR3 is 16 residues long. CDR1 and CDR2 (germline): GTSNPN, SVGIG (reference sequence). Trimming removed 2 bases from V and 4 bases from J; junction bases left unmatched: 9. The CDR3: CAWSPSGTGGTGELFF. In nucleotides, the CDR3 is TGTGCCTGGAGTCCATCGGGGACAGGAGGCACCGGGGAGCTGTTTTTT.

Only a few counts were recorded for this clone. The rearrangement links TRBV19 to TRBJ2-5; maybe TRBD1 (6 bases). The CDR3 runs 13 residues. The germline CDR1 and CDR2 sequences are LNHDA and SQIVND (reference sequence). V was trimmed by 3 bases and J by 5 bases, leaving 10 bases between them. CDR3 bases: TGTGCCAGTAGTATCAGGGGTTATGAGACCCAGTACTTC. Its translation: CASSIRGYETQYF.

DNA of the CDR3: TGTGCCAGCAGTATAGGGGGTATCAGCTACGAGCAGTACTTC. Encoded protein: CASSIGGISYEQYF. The rearrangement links TRBV6-5 to TRBJ2-7, with D possibly being TRBD1 (6 bases). V was pared by 5 bases and J by 3 bases, with 14 bases between. The CDR3 contains 14 residues. The V gene's germline CDR1 is MNHEY and CDR2 SVGAGI.

The chain combines TRBV24-1 with TRBJ2-3; the D is unclear. The CDR3 is 13 amino acids. Germline V CDR1 and CDR2: KGHDR, SFDVKD. Between the trimmed V and J ends, which lost 3 bases and 4 bases, there was a span of 7 bases. The CDR3 reads CATSDSAADTQYF. The CDR3 DNA reads as TGTGCCACCAGTGATAGCGCGGCAGATACGCAGTATTTT.

The rearrangement uses TRBV28 and TRBJ2-1, with 7 bases matching TRBD1. V gave up 9 bases and J gave up 7 bases; unmatched junction bases: 15. Germline V gives CDR1 MDHEN, CDR2 SYDVKM. The CDR3 has 15 amino acids. The CDR3 reads CASLFPGQQENEQFF. Written as DNA, the CDR3 is TGTGCCAGTTTATTTCCGGGACAGCAAGAAAATGAGCAGTTCTTC.

The chain has TRBV14 and TRBJ1-2, with 7 bases fitting TRBD1. V trimming: 2 bases; J trimming: 4 bases; junction bases outside the gene matches: 7. The V gene's germline CDR1 is SGHDN and CDR2 FVKESK. The CDR3 is 15 amino acids. CDR3: CASSQTATGPYGYTF. CDR3 coding DNA: TGTGCCAGCAGCCAAACGGCGACAGGGCCCTATGGCTACACCTTC. The whole variable domain, remainder taken from reference TRBV14 and TRBJ1-2, is EAGVTQFPSHSVIEKGQTVTLRCDPISGHDNLYWYRRVMGKEIKFLLHFVKESKQDESGMPNNRFLAERTGGTYSTLKVQPAELEDSGVYFCASSQTATGPYGYTFGSGTRLTVV.

The V call is TRBV5-4, the J call TRBJ2-3; D assignment may be TRBD1 or TRBD2 (7 bases each). Germline-derived CDR1 and CDR2 are SGHNT and YYREEE (reference sequence). This CDR3 spans 16 amino acids. The ends were cut back, 3 bases at V and 4 bases at J, with 18 bases in the middle. CDR3 sequence: CASSSQGGGVADTQYF. CDR3 coding DNA: TGTGCCAGCAGCTCCCAGGGGGGGGGAGTTGCAGATACGCAGTATTTT.

The chain uses TRBV19 and TRBJ1-1, with D possibly matching TRBD1 (6 bases). CDR3 length: 12 residues. Germline CDR1 and CDR2: LNHDA and SQIVND (reference sequence). V dropped 6 bases and J dropped 2 bases, with 7 bases sitting between them. The CDR3 DNA sequence: TGTGCCAGTAGGACAGGAAACACTGAAGCTTTCTTT. Its protein is CASRTGNTEAFF.

The chain has TRBV29-1 and TRBJ2-7; TRBD2 matches 9 bases. V was pared by 7 bases and J by 3 bases, with 7 bases of the junction left unmatched. Germline V CDR1 and CDR2: SQVTM, ANQGSEA. The CDR3 has 13 amino acids. The DNA of the CDR3 is TGCAGCGGTGTAGCGGGAGCCAACTACGAGCAGTACTTC. This translates into CSGVAGANYEQYF.

This clone was seen once. Other DNA variants within this sample encode the same CDR3. The chain has TRBV5-1 and TRBJ2-1, with 9 nucleotides matching TRBD2. V shed 7 bases, J shed 8 bases, and the junction held 10 bases outside the gene matches. Germline-derived CDR1 and CDR2 are SGHRS and YFSETQ. The CDR3 covers 14 residues. The CDR3 coding sequence is TGCGCCAGCGGGCCCGGGACTAGCAGGGATGAGCAGTTCTTC. Translating it yields CASGPGTSRDEQFF.

The chain combines TRBV27 with TRBJ1-6; D gene ambiguous. Between the trimmed V and J ends, which lost 5 bases and 8 bases, there was a span of 16 bases. Germline V lookup: CDR1 MNHEY, CDR2 SMNVEV (reference sequence). The CDR3 length is 15 residues. The CDR3 nucleotides are TGTGCCAGCAGTGCCCGTGGAGGGCGGGATTCACCCCTCCACTTT. Translation gives CASSARGGRDSPLHF.

The CDR3 sequence is CASSPISSYNSPLHF. The CDR3 nucleotides read TGTGCCAGCAGCCCTATTAGCTCCTATAATTCACCCCTCCACTTT. This sequence joins TRBV7-2 and TRBJ1-6; no firm D call. The CDR3 sequence is 15 residues long. Germline loops: CDR1 SGHTA, CDR2 FQGNSA. With 5 bases removed from V and 0 bases from J, the gap between germline ends came to 8 bases. Using reference TRBV7-2 and TRBJ1-6 for the parts outside the CDR3, the full variable domain is GAGVSQSPSNKVTEKGKDVELRCDPISGHTALYWYRQSLGQGLEFLIYFQGNSAPDKSGLPSDRFSAERTGGSVSTLTIQRTQQEDSAVYLCASSPISSYNSPLHFGNGTRLTVT.

The rearrangement uses TRBV30 and TRBJ1-5; D remains unclear. In germline, CDR1 is GTSNPN, CDR2 SVGIG (reference sequence). Trimming removed 3 bases at V and 1 base at J, with 13 bases between. The CDR3 is 15 residues long. The CDR3 DNA follows: TGTGCCTGGAGCAGGCGGACGGGGAGCAATCAGCCCCAGCATTTT. This sequence encodes CAWSRRTGSNQPQHF.

This clone appeared a few times. The chain has TRBV10-3 and TRBJ2-6, with a tentative D call TRBD1 (6 bases). The germline V and J ends were trimmed by 5 bases and 3 bases, with 11 bases remaining between them. This CDR3 is 15 amino acids long. Germline CDR1 is ENHRY and CDR2 is SYGVKD. The CDR3 protein is CAISRGGDGANVLTF. For the CDR3, the DNA is TGTGCCATCAGTAGAGGGGGTGATGGGGCCAACGTCCTGACTTTC.

This clone has only one observation. The chain links TRBV18 to TRBJ2-5; D is unresolved. Germline loops: CDR1 KGHSH, CDR2 LQKENI. V lost 5 bases to trimming and J lost 2 bases, with 6 bases between them. This CDR3 comprises 12 residues. The CDR3 spells CASSSTQETQYF. In DNA form, the CDR3 reads TGTGCCAGCTCATCCACACAAGAGACCCAGTACTTC.

The chain recombines TRBV10-3 with TRBJ1-4, with a tentative D call TRBD1 (5 bases). Germline CDR1 and CDR2: ENHRY and SYGVKD. V dropped 6 bases and J dropped 8 bases, with 13 bases sitting between them. The CDR3 sequence is 13 residues long. The CDR3 protein is CAIRDSLGEKLFF. DNA of the CDR3: TGTGCCATCAGAGACAGCTTGGGGGAAAAACTGTTTTTT.

This rearrangement joins TRBV7-6 to TRBJ2-1; D not resolved. The CDR3 is 16 amino acids. Germline CDR1 SGHVS, CDR2 FNYEAQ. V was trimmed by 5 bases and J by 2 bases, leaving 16 bases between them. CDR3 DNA sequence: TGTGCCAGCAGCCGTATGTGGACGGATACCTACAATGAGCAGTTCTTC. This translates into CASSRMWTDTYNEQFF. The whole variable domain, remainder taken from reference TRBV7-6 and TRBJ2-1, is GAGVSQSPRYKVTKRGQDVALRCDPISGHVSLYWYRQALGQGPEFLTYFNYEAQQDKSGLPNDRFSAERPEGSISTLTIQRTEQRDSAMYRCASSRMWTDTYNEQFFGPGTRLTVL.

CDR3 sequence: CASSEGGHSGNTIYF. Here the CDR3 DNA reads TGTGCCAGCAGCGAGGGGGGTCACTCTGGAAACACCATATATTTT. The V and J genes are TRBV9 and TRBJ1-3; perhaps TRBD1 as D (6 bases). Trimming took off 3 bases at V and 0 bases at J, with 10 bases between the two ends. The CDR3 has 15 amino acids. CDR1 SGDLS and CDR2 YYNGEE come from the germline V gene.